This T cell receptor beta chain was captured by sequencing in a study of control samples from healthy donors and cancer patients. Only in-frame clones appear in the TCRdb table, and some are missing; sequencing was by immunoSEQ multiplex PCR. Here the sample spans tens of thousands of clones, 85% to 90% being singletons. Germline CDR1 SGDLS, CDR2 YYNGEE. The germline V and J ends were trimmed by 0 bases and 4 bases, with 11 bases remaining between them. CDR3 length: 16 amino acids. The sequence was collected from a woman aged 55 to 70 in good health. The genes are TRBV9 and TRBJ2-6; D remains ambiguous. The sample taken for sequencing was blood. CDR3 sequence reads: CASSVVGDSGANVLTF. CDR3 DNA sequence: TGTGCCAGCAGCGTAGTAGGAGACTCCGGGGCCAACGTCCTGACTTTC.